This TCR beta chain originates from a study of shared clonotypes between healthy human individuals. Across the whole study: Donor ages ranged 18 to 49 years: a couple of women, a few men.

Overall study findings and caveats: Richness estimates generally favored naive over memory subsets.

The CDR3 runs to 18 residues. Repertoires were generated with immunoSEQ multiplex PCR, while TCRdb's copy carries only in-frame clones and drops some. The sample consists of hundreds of thousands of clones, just over 95% of them appearing once. For this clone: The antigen remains unidentified.

The rearrangement joins TRBV21-1 to TRBJ2-3; the table gives TRBD2 as D, unverified against the DNA. TRBV21-1 is a listed pseudogene. Sample: memory CD8+ T cells sorted from blood. Subset reported: CD45RO+ cells pooled with CCR7-negative TemRA cells. The TCR sequence derives from a man aged 30 to 39 in good health. The CDR3 bases are TGTGCCAGCAGCAGGGGACTAGTCTGGAAATGTGTCACAGATACGCAGTATTTT. Its protein product is CASSRGLVWKCVTDTQYF.